Presented here are 26 T cell receptor beta chains from one specimen sequenced in a study of CD8 T cells in Susac syndrome. It was with random hexamers that roughly 0.45 to 1 ug RNA was reverse transcribed. TCRdb fed the immunoSEQ multiplex PCR reads into MiXCR, producing one record per CDR3 protein. The sample consists of more than 95,000 distinct CDR3 sequences, around 94% of them appearing once. The sequenced sample consisted of CD4+ T cells from PBMCs. These receptors came from a human donor with multiple sclerosis.

This clonotype was found a few times. The junction departs from germline at one end; a sequencing error may be responsible. V gene TRBV20-1 combines with J gene TRBJ1-6; D call uncertain. The CDR3 spans 12 residues. Germline CDR1 reads DFQATT; CDR2 reads SNEGSKA (reference sequence). CDR3 protein: CSVASNNSPLHF. CDR3 nucleotides: TGCAGTGTGGCCAGTAATAATTCCCCCCTCCACTTT.

The chain employs TRBV11-1 and TRBJ2-2, with 10 bases aligning to TRBD2. CDR3 length: 22 amino acids. V dropped 2 bases and J dropped 1; count of bases not matched to a gene: 19. Germline assignment: CDR1 SGHAT and CDR2 FQDESV (reference sequence). Here the CDR3 reads CASSLSRPPGTSARGNTGELFF. In nucleotides, the CDR3 is TGTGCCAGCAGCTTATCTCGACCCCCCGGGACTAGCGCGAGGGGGAACACCGGGGAGCTGTTTTTT.

The V gene is TRBV2, the J gene TRBJ2-3; D gene ambiguous. Trimming removed 8 bases at V and 0 bases at J, with 9 bases between. In germline, CDR1 is SNHLY, CDR2 FYNNEI. The CDR3 extends over 13 amino acids. CDR3 sequence: CASVMGSTDTQYF. The CDR3 region has the DNA TGTGCCAGCGTGATGGGGAGCACAGATACGCAGTATTTT.

This clonotype was seen just once. V gene TRBV20-1 combines with J gene TRBJ1-1; TRBD1 aligns across 7 bases. J was trimmed by 2 bases and V by 2 bases; bases with no gene match: 5. The germline gives CDR1 DFQATT, CDR2 SNEGSKA (reference sequence). The CDR3 is made up of 14 amino acids. Here the CDR3 reads CSARSDRVNTEAFF. CDR3 coding DNA: TGCAGTGCTAGATCTGACAGGGTAAACACTGAAGCTTTCTTT.

This clonotype was seen a single time. The chain combines TRBV5-1 with TRBJ1-1; a weak D match, TRBD1 (6 bases). The CDR3 is 15 amino acids. The V gene lost 0 bases and the J gene lost 1 base, with 10 bases spanning the gap. CDR1 SGHRS and CDR2 YFSETQ come from the germline V gene. This chain's CDR3 is CASSLVGGRNTEAFF. The CDR3, as DNA: TGCGCCAGCAGCTTGGTTGGGGGCAGGAACACTGAAGCTTTCTTT.

V is TRBV7-9 and J is TRBJ2-5; 8 bases fit TRBD2. The CDR3 has 17 residues. Germline values: CDR1 SEHNR, CDR2 FQNEAQ (reference sequence). Losses at the gene ends were 2 bases for V and 1 base for J; bases not matched to a gene: 9. The CDR3 DNA reads TGTGCCAGCAGCTTACAGTCGAGTAGCGGGGTCCAAGAGACCCAGTACTTC. It yields the protein CASSLQSSSGVQETQYF.

This chain joins TRBV19 and TRBJ2-1, with 10 bases that match TRBD2. V dropped 7 bases and J dropped 12; count of bases not matched to a gene: 15. Germline V CDR1 and CDR2: LNHDA, SQIVND (reference sequence). This CDR3 is 15 amino acids long. The CDR3 nucleotides are TGTGCCAGTACCTTACAGACTAGCGGGTCGGCCCCGCAGTTCTTC. It encodes CASTLQTSGSAPQFF.

This sequence joins TRBV5-1 and TRBJ2-7; 11 nucleotides align to TRBD1. The germline V gene encodes CDR1 SGHRS and CDR2 YFSETQ. Trimming cost V 7 bases and J 7 bases; bases outside gene matches: 10. The CDR3 sequence is 14 residues long. The CDR3 sequence: CASGTGQGAEEQYF. The DNA of the CDR3 is TGCGCCAGCGGGACCGGACAGGGGGCCGAAGAGCAGTACTTC.

The J gene is TRBJ2-5, the V gene TRBV30, with 8 bases fitting TRBD2. The CDR3 has 13 residues. With V trimmed by 5 bases and J by 6 bases, 8 bases remained unmatched. Germline V gene data show CDR1 as GTSNPN and CDR2 as SVGIG (reference sequence). CDR3: CAWSLGGGKTQYF. The CDR3 nucleotides are TGTGCCTGGTCCCTCGGGGGGGGAAAGACCCAGTACTTC.

This clonotype showed up just once. This chain uses TRBV7-3 with TRBJ1-5; D might be TRBD1 (6 bases). V dropped 6 bases and J dropped 5 bases, with 11 bases sitting between them. The CDR3 is 13 amino acids. Germline V CDR1 and CDR2: SGHTA, FQGTGA. The CDR3 DNA reads as TGTGCCAGCAGTCCGGACAGTGATCAGCCCCAGCATTTT. Its protein is CASSPDSDQPQHF. Combining the CDR3 with reference TRBV7-3 and TRBJ1-5 gives the whole variable domain GAGVSQTPSNKVTEKGKYVELRCDPISGHTALYWYRQSLGQGPEFLIYFQGTGAADDSGLPNDRFFAVRPEGSVSTLKIQRTERGDSAVYLCASSPDSDQPQHFGDGTRLSIL.

The sample holds one count of this clonotype. The chain links TRBV24-1 to TRBJ2-2, with TRBD1 matching 8 bases. Germline V CDR1 and CDR2: KGHDR, SFDVKD. V shed 6 bases, J shed 0 bases, and the junction held 8 bases outside the gene matches. This CDR3 has 17 residues. Written as DNA, the CDR3 is TGTGCCACCAGTTCTGGAGACAGGGGCGCGAACACCGGGGAGCTGTTTTTT. Translated: CATSSGDRGANTGELFF.

The chain uses TRBV4-1 and TRBJ1-4; TRBD1 might be the D (5 bases). This CDR3 comprises 14 residues. With 4 bases removed from V and 1 base from J, the gap between germline ends came to 7 bases. In germline, CDR1 is MGHRA, CDR2 YSYEKL. The CDR3 is CASSPGGTNEKLFF. The CDR3 nucleotides are TGCGCCAGCAGCCCCGGGGGAACTAATGAAAAACTGTTTTTT.

V gene TRBV7-9 combines with J gene TRBJ1-1; D perhaps matches TRBD1 (6 bases). The V gene lost 5 bases and the J gene lost 11 bases, with 15 bases spanning the gap. Germline assignment: CDR1 SEHNR and CDR2 FQNEAQ (reference sequence). CDR3 length: 12 amino acids. The CDR3: CASSPRGGWAFF. CDR3 nucleotide sequence: TGTGCCAGCAGCCCCCGGGGGGGCTGGGCTTTCTTT.

J is TRBJ2-5 and V is TRBV20-1, with 12 nucleotides matching TRBD2. The CDR3 contains 15 residues. Germline V lookup: CDR1 DFQATT, CDR2 SNEGSKA (reference sequence). V lost 5 bases and J lost 3; bases outside the gene matches: 7. CDR3 nucleotides: TGCAGTGCTTATTTTCTAGCGGGGGGGAAAGAGACCCAGTACTTC. Its translation: CSAYFLAGGKETQYF.

This chain links TRBV7-9 with TRBJ1-1; D is ambiguous. The V end was cut by 1 base, the J end by 1 base, with 4 bases between. This CDR3 contains 13 residues. Germline V gene sequence: CDR1 SEHNR, CDR2 FQNEAQ (reference sequence). Here the CDR3 reads CASSLESNTEAFF. The CDR3 DNA follows: TGTGCCAGCAGCTTAGAGTCGAACACTGAAGCTTTCTTT.

Here the CDR3 reads CSASSLQETQYF. In DNA form, the CDR3 reads TGCAGTGCTAGTTCACTGCAAGAGACCCAGTACTTC. The chain combines TRBV20-1 with TRBJ2-5; D is uncertain. Germline V lookup: CDR1 DFQATT, CDR2 SNEGSKA (reference sequence). The CDR3 length is 12 residues. The V end was cut by 3 bases, the J end by 2 bases, with 7 bases between.

The chain has TRBV6-5 and TRBJ1-1; D gene unclear. Germline V gene sequence: CDR1 MNHEY, CDR2 SVGAGI. The CDR3 has 13 amino acids. V was trimmed by 1 base and J by 8 bases, leaving 11 bases between them. In DNA, the CDR3 is TGTGCCAGCAGTTACTGGAACGACGAGGAAGCTTTCTTT. It yields the protein CASSYWNDEEAFF.

In this sample, this clonotype turned up a few times. The rearrangement links TRBV20-1 to TRBJ2-5; D remains ambiguous. The CDR3 has 11 residues. Trimming stripped 3 bases from V and 5 bases from J, with 7 bases between. Germline loops: CDR1 DFQATT, CDR2 SNEGSKA (reference sequence). The CDR3 DNA reads TGCAGTGCTAGTAGTGGCGAGACCCAGTACTTC. Translation: CSASSGETQYF.

This clonotype was seen more than once but under ten times. The rearrangement links TRBV20-1 to TRBJ2-5; possibly TRBD2 for D (5 bases). V was shortened by 2 bases and J by 7 bases, with 11 bases between the two germline ends. Germline loops: CDR1 DFQATT, CDR2 SNEGSKA (reference sequence). The CDR3 is 12 amino acids. Here the CDR3 DNA reads TGCAGTGCTAGAACCAGCGGAGGGACCCAGTACTTC. Translating it yields CSARTSGGTQYF.

This rearrangement joins TRBV10-2 to TRBJ1-5; TRBD1 might be the D (5 bases). CDR3 length: 15 residues. V was trimmed by 0 bases and J by 2 bases, leaving 8 bases between them. Germline V gene lookup returns CDR1 WSHSY and CDR2 SAAADI. CDR3 in DNA: TGCGCCAGCAGTGAGTCAGGGGATGGCAATCAGCCCCAGCATTTT. Translated: CASSESGDGNQPQHF.

V usage is TRBV4-3 and J usage is TRBJ1-1; D possibly corresponds to TRBD1 (5 bases). The length of the CDR3 is 13 residues. V was trimmed by 0 bases and J by 10 bases, leaving 12 bases between them. Germline V gene data show CDR1 as LGHNA and CDR2 as YSLEER. The CDR3 region is CASSQERGFGAFF. CDR3 coding DNA: TGCGCCAGCAGCCAAGAACGGGGGTTTGGAGCTTTCTTT.

This chain connects TRBV9 to TRBJ1-3; D gene uncertain. CDR3 length: 15 amino acids. Trimming removed 0 bases at V and 1 base at J, with 8 bases between. Germline lookup yields CDR1 SGDLS and CDR2 YYNGEE. Written as DNA, the CDR3 is TGTGCCAGCAGCGTAGATCCGGGTTCTGGAAACACCATATATTTT. It is translated as CASSVDPGSGNTIYF.

The chain links TRBV7-9 to TRBJ2-5; 8 bases align to TRBD2. This CDR3 has 15 residues. With 3 bases clipped from V and 0 bases from J, the junction kept 3 bases outside the gene matches. The germline V gene encodes CDR1 SEHNR and CDR2 FQNEAQ (reference sequence). CDR3 DNA: TGTGCCAGCAGCTTGGGCGGGGGGCACCAAGAGACCCAGTACTTC. Its protein product is CASSLGGGHQETQYF. Full variable domain (remainder filled in from reference TRBV7-9 and TRBJ2-5): DTGVSQNPRHKITKRGQNVTFRCDPISEHNRLYWYRQTLGQGPEFLTYFQNEAQLEKSRLLSDRFSAERPKGSFSTLEIQRTEQGDSAMYLCASSLGGGHQETQYFGPGTRLLVL.

The chain couples TRBV29-1 to TRBJ2-2; maybe TRBD2 (5 bases). The germline V and J ends were trimmed by 7 bases and 2 bases, with 14 bases remaining between them. Germline V lookup: CDR1 SQVTM, CDR2 ANQGSEA. CDR3 length equals 14 residues. CDR3 coding DNA: TGCAGCGCCCGAGGGCCGGGCAACACCGGGGAGCTGTTTTTT. This codes for CSARGPGNTGELFF.

This sequence joins TRBV12-3 or TRBV12-4 and TRBJ1-5; TRBD1 agrees at 8 bases. The CDR3 is 14 amino acids. The V and J ends lost 6 bases and 3 bases, in that order; junction bases with no gene match: 4. Written as DNA, the CDR3 is TGTGCCAGCAGCCGGACAGGGAACAATCAGCCCCAGCATTTT. Protein: CASSRTGNNQPQHF.

The chain couples TRBV5-6 to TRBJ2-1; D is unclear. Germline V gives CDR1 SGHDT, CDR2 YYEEEE. This CDR3 is 14 amino acids long. Trimming removed 0 bases from V and 9 bases from J, with 13 bases in between. The CDR3 coding sequence is TGTGCCAGCAGCTTGGAACTCCCCTACGGTGAGCAGTTCTTC. It is translated as CASSLELPYGEQFF.